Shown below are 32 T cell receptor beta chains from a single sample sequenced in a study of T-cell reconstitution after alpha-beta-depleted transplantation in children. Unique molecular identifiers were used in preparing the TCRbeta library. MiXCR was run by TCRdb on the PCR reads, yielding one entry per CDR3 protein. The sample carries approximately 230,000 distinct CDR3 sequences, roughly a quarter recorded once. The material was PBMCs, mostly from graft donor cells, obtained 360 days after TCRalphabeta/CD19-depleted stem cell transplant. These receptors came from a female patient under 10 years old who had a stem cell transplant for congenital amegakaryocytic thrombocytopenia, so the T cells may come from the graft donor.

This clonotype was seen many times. The CDR3 DNA follows: TGTGCCAGCAGCCAGGCCCGTGGGGTGGATACGCAGTATTTT. Translated: CASSQARGVDTQYF. The genes are TRBV3-1 and TRBJ2-3; unclear D gene. The CDR3 contains 14 residues. The germline V gene has CDR1 LGHDT and CDR2 YNNKEL (reference sequence). The ends were cut back, 3 bases at V and 6 bases at J, with 13 bases in the middle.

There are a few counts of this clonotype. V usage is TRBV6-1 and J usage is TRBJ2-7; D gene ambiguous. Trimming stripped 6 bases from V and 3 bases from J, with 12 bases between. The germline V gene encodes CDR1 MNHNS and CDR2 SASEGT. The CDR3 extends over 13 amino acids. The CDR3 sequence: CASRLSPFYEQYF. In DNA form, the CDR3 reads TGTGCCAGCAGGCTTTCTCCCTTCTACGAGCAGTACTTC.

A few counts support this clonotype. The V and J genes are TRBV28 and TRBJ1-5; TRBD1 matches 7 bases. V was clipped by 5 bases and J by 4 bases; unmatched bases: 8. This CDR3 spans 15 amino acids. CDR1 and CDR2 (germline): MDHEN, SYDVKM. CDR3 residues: CASSEDRVGNQPQHF. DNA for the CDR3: TGTGCCAGCAGTGAAGACAGGGTAGGAAATCAGCCCCAGCATTTT.

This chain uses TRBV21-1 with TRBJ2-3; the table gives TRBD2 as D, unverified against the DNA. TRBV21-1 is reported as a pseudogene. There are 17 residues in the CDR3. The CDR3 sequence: CASRTGTSPKGTDTQYF. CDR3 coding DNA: TGTGCCAGCAGGACCGGGACTAGCCCCAAAGGGACAGATACGCAGTATTTT.

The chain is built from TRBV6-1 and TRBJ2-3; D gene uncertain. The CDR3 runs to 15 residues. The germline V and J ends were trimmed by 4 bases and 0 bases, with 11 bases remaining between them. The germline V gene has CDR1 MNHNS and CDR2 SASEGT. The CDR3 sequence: CASSVVFSSTDTQYF. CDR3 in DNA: TGTGCCAGCAGTGTCGTGTTCAGTAGCACAGATACGCAGTATTTT.

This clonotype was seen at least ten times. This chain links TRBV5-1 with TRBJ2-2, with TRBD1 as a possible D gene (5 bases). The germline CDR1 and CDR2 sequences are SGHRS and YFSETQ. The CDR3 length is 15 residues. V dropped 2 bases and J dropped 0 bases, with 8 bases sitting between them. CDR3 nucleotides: TGCGCCAGCAGCTTAGACAGCCCGAACACCGGGGAGCTGTTTTTT. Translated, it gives CASSLDSPNTGELFF.

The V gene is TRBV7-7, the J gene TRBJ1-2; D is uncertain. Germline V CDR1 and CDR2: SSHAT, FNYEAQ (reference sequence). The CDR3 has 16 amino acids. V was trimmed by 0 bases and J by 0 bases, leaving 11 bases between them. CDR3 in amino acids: CASSLASLRANYGYTF. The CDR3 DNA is TGTGCCAGCAGCTTAGCGTCATTAAGGGCTAACTATGGCTACACCTTC.

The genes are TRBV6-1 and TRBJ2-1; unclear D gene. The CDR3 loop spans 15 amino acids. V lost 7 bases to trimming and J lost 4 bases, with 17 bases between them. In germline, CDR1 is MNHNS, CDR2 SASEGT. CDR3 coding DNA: TGTGCCAGCACTCAGAGTCTCCCCTCTTACAATGAGCAGTTCTTC. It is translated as CASTQSLPSYNEQFF.

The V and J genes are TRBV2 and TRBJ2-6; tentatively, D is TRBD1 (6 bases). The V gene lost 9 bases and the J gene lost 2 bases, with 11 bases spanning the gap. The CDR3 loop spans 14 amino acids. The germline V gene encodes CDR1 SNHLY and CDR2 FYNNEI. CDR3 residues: CAREGGPGANVLTF. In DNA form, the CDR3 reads TGTGCCAGAGAAGGGGGACCTGGGGCCAACGTCCTGACTTTC.

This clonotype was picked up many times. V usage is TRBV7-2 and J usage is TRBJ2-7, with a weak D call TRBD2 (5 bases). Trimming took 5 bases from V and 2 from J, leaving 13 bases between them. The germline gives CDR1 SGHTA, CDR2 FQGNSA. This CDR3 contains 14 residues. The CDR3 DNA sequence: TGTGCCAGCAGCCCTAGGACTGGGACCTACGAGCAGTACTTC. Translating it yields CASSPRTGTYEQYF.

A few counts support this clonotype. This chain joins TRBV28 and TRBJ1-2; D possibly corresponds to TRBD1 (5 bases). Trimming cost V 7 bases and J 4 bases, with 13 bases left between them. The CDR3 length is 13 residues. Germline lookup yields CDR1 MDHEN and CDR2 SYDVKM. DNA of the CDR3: TGTGCCAGCATTGACAGATTACTCTATGGCTACACCTTC. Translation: CASIDRLLYGYTF.

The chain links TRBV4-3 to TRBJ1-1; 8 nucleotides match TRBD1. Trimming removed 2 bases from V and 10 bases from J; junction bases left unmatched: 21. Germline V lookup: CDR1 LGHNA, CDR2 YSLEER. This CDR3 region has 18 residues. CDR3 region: CASSQTPTGQGARVRAFF. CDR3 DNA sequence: TGCGCCAGCAGCCAAACCCCGACTGGGCAGGGGGCGCGGGTACGAGCTTTCTTT.

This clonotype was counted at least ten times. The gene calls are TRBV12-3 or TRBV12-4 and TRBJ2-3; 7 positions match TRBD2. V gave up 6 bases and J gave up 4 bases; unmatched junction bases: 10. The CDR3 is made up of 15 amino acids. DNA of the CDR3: TGTGCCAGCAGGCTGAGCGGGAACTTGGCAGATACGCAGTATTTT. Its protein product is CASRLSGNLADTQYF.

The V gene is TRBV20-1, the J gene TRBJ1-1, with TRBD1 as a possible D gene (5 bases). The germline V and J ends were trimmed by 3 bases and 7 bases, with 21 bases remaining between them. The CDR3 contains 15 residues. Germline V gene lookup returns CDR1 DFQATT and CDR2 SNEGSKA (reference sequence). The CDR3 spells CSARALVIWDGEAFF. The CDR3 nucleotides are TGCAGTGCTAGGGCCCTGGTGATTTGGGACGGTGAAGCTTTCTTT.

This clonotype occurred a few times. The CDR3 DNA sequence: TGTGCCATCGGGTGGGCAAGCAATCAGCCCCAGCATTTT. This translates into CAIGWASNQPQHF. The rearrangement joins TRBV10-3 to TRBJ1-5; D is uncertain. Per the germline V gene, CDR1 is ENHRY and CDR2 is SYGVKD. The ends were cut back, 8 bases at V and 1 base at J, with 9 bases in the middle. The CDR3 has 13 residues.

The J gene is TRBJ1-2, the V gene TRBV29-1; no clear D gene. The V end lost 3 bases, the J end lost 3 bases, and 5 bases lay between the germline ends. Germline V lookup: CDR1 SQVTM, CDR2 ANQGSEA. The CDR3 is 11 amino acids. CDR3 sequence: CSVDVDYGYTF. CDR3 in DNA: TGCAGCGTTGATGTAGACTATGGCTACACCTTC.

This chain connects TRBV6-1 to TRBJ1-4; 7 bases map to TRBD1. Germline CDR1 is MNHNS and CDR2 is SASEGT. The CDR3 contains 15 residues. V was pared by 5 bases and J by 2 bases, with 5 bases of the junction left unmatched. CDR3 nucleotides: TGTGCCAGCAGTCTGGACAGGACCACTAATGAAAAACTGTTTTTT. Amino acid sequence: CASSLDRTTNEKLFF.

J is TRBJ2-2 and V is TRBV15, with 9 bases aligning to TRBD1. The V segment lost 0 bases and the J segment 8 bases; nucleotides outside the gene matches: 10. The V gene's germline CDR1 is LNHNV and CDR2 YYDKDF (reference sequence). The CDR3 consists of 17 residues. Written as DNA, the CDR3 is TGTGCCACCAGCAGAGATTTGGACAGGGGAGGTAGGGGGGAGCTGTTTTTT. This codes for CATSRDLDRGGRGELFF. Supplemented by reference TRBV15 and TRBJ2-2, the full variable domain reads DAMVIQNPRYQVTQFGKPVTLSCSQTLNHNVMYWYQQKSSQAPKLLFHYYDKDFNNEADTPDNFQSRRPNTSFCFLDIRSPGLGDTAMYLCATSRDLDRGGRGELFFGEGSRLTVL.

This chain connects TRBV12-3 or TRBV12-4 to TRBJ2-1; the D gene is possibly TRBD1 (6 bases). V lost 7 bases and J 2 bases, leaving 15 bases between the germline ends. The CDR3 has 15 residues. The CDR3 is CASNPTGVTYNEQFF. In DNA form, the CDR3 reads TGTGCCAGCAACCCGACAGGTGTTACCTACAATGAGCAGTTCTTC.

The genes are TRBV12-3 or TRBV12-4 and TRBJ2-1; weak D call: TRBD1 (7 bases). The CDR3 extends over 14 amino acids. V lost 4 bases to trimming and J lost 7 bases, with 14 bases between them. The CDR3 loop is CASSCGTVGNEQFF. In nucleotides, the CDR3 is TGTGCCAGCAGTTGCGGGACAGTAGGGAATGAGCAGTTCTTC.

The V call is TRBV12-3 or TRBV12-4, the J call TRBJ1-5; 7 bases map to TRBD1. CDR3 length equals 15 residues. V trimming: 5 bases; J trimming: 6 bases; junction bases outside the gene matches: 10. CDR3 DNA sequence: TGTGCCAGCAGTCCTGACAGGGTAGGGAGTCAGCCCCAGCATTTT. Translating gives CASSPDRVGSQPQHF.

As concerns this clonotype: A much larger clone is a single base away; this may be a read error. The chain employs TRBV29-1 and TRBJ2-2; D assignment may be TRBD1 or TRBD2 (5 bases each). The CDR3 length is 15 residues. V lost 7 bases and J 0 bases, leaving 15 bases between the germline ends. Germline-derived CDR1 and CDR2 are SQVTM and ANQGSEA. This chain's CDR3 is CSATTRGSNTGELFF. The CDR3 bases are TGCAGCGCCACGACACGGGGCTCGAACACCGGGGAGCTGTTTTTT.

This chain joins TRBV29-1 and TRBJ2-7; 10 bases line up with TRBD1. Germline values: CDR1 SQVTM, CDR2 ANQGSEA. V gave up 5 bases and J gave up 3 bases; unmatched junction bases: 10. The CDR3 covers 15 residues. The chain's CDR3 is CSVTGTGAFGYEQYF. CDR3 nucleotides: TGCAGCGTTACCGGGACAGGGGCGTTTGGCTACGAGCAGTACTTC.

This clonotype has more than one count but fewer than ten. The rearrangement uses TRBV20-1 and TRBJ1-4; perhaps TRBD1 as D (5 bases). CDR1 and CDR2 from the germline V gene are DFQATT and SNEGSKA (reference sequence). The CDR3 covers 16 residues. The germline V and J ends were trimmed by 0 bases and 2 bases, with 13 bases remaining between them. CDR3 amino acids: CSARDPTGGTNEKLFF. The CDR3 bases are TGCAGTGCTAGAGATCCTACGGGGGGGACTAATGAAAAACTGTTTTTT.

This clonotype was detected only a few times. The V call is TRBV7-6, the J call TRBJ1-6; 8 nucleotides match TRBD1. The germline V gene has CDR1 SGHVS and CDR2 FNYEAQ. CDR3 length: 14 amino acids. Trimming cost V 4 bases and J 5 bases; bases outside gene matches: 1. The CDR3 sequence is CASSSTGDNSPLHF. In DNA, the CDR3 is TGTGCCAGCAGCTCGACAGGGGATAATTCACCCCTCCACTTT.

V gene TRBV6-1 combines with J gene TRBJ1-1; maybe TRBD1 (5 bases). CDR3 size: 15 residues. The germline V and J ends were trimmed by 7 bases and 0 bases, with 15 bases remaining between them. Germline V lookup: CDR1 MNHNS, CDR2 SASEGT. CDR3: CASNKGLLMNTEAFF. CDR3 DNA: TGTGCCAGCAACAAGGGACTCCTCATGAACACTGAAGCTTTCTTT.

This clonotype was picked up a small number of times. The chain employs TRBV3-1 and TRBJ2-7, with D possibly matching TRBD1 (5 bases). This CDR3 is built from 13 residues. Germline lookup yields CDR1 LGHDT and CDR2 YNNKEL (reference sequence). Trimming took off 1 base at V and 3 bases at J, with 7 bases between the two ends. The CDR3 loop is CASSQGDSYEQYF. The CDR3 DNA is TGTGCCAGCAGCCAAGGCGACAGCTACGAGCAGTACTTC.

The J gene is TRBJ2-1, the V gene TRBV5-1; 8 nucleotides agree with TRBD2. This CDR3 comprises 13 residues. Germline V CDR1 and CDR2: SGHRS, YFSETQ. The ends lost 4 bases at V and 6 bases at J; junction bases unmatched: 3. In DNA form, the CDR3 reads TGCGCCAGCAGCATCGCGGGGGGCAATGAGCAGTTCTTC. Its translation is CASSIAGGNEQFF.

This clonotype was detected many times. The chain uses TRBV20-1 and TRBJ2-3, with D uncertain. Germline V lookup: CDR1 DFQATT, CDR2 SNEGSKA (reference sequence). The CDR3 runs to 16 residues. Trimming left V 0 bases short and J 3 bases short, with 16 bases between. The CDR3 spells CSARDLARGFTDTQYF. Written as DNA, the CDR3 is TGCAGTGCTAGAGATCTCGCTAGAGGTTTTACAGATACGCAGTATTTT.

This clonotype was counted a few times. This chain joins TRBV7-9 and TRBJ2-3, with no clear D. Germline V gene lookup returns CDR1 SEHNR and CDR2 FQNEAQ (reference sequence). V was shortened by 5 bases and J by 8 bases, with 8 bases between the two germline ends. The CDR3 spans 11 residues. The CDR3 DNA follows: TGTGCCAGCAGCCCCCGGGTTACGCAGTATTTT. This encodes CASSPRVTQYF.

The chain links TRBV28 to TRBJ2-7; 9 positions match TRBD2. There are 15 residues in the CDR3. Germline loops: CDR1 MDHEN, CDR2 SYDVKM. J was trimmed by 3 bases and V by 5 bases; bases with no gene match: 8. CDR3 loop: CASSLAGLASYEQYF. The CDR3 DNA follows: TGTGCCAGCAGTCTAGCGGGATTGGCTAGCTACGAGCAGTACTTC. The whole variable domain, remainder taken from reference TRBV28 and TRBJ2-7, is DVKVTQSSRYLVKRTGEKVFLECVQDMDHENMFWYRQDPGLGLRLIYFSYDVKMKEKGDIPEGYSVSREKKERFSLILESASTNQTSMYLCASSLAGLASYEQYFGPGTRLTVT.

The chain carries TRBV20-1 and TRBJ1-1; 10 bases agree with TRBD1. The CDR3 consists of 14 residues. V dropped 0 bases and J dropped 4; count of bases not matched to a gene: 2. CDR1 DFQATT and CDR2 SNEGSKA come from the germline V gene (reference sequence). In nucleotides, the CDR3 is TGCAGTGCTAGAGATGACAGGGGGCTCACTGAAGCTTTCTTT. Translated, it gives CSARDDRGLTEAFF.